The T cell receptor (beta chain) under discussion was sequenced for a study of shared clonotypes between healthy human individuals. Study context: Donors had three CD4 naive, three CD4 memory, two CD8 naive and one CD8 memory plate apiece. Broader study findings: Blood alone was sampled, and tissue repertoires likely differ. Non-shared clonotypes were found to have lower generation probabilities than the clonotypes that were shared by all four of the sorted-subset donors.

A note on this clone: The target antigen is unknown.

The donors were all Caucasian adults (living in Nashville, Tennessee). The CDR3 totals 13 residues. The germline V gene encodes CDR1 GTSNPN and CDR2 SVGIG (reference sequence). Between the trimmed V and J ends, which lost 8 bases and 0 bases, there was a span of 13 bases. Some clones are missing from TCRdb's copy, which holds only in-frame ones; the method was immunoSEQ multiplex PCR. This table holds roughly 700,000 clones, roughly 70% found once. The sequencing input was memory CD4+ T cells sorted from blood. As for subset: CD45RA-negative fraction. The V and J genes are TRBV30 and TRBJ1-1; D is unresolved. The receptor's source is a woman in her twenties or thirties in good health. The CDR3 protein is CANRWTVNTEAFF. The CDR3 bases are TGTGCCAACCGTTGGACGGTGAACACTGAAGCTTTCTTT.